The next 21 T cell receptor beta chains were all read from a single sample in a study of graft-versus-host responses after intestinal transplantation. The assay was immunoSEQ multiplex PCR, and TCRdb's table has in-frame clones only and misses some. The table records about 97,000 clones, 80% to 95% of them present only once. The antigens of these receptors remain unknown. The sample consisted of unstimulated CD8+ T cells sorted from spleen or lymph node cells, taken before transplant. Receptors were obtained from a human donor who was the organ donor for an intestinal transplant.

The chain recombines TRBV9 with TRBJ1-2, with 7 bases aligning to TRBD1. With 4 bases clipped from V and 6 bases from J, the junction kept 15 bases outside the gene matches. This CDR3 contains 16 residues. From germline, CDR1 is SGDLS and CDR2 YYNGEE. Here the CDR3 reads CASSPGPTGKLDGYTF. In nucleotides, the CDR3 is TGTGCCAGCAGCCCCGGCCCGACAGGGAAGCTTGATGGCTACACCTTC.

J is TRBJ1-3 and V is TRBV15; D might be TRBD1 (5 bases). Germline CDR1 reads LNHNV; CDR2 reads YYDKDF (reference sequence). CDR3 length: 19 amino acids. Between the trimmed V and J ends, which lost 1 base and 4 bases, there was a span of 23 bases. The CDR3: CATSRAVGQGLSPGNTIYF. The DNA for the CDR3 is TGTGCCACCAGCAGAGCGGTGGGGCAGGGACTGTCCCCAGGAAACACCATATATTTT.

This chain joins TRBV6-1 and TRBJ1-2; TRBD1 matches at 8 bases. With 6 bases clipped from V and 7 bases from J, the junction kept 7 bases outside the gene matches. Per germline, CDR1 MNHNS and CDR2 SASEGT. This CDR3 is built from 13 residues. The CDR3 sequence: CASSALGQGGYTF. CDR3 nucleotides: TGTGCCAGCAGCGCTTTAGGACAGGGTGGCTACACCTTC.

This clone came up a few times. The chain joins TRBV13 to TRBJ2-7, with 8 bases aligning to TRBD1. There are 18 residues in the CDR3. V lost 7 bases and J lost 2; bases outside the gene matches: 19. Germline V CDR1 and CDR2: PRHDT, FYEKMQ (reference sequence). The CDR3: CASTHGPHWDRFTYEQYF. The DNA for the CDR3 is TGTGCCAGCACCCATGGGCCCCATTGGGACAGGTTTACCTACGAGCAGTACTTC.

This chain connects TRBV28 to TRBJ1-5; possibly TRBD1 for D (6 bases). From germline, CDR1 is MDHEN and CDR2 SYDVKM. V was clipped by 7 bases and J by 3 bases, with 16 bases between them. The CDR3 extends over 15 amino acids. CDR3 sequence (DNA): TGTGCCAGCATCGTGGCAGGGGCGATCAATCAGCCCCAGCATTTT. Its protein is CASIVAGAINQPQHF.

The J gene is TRBJ1-1, the V gene TRBV19, with no clear D. The CDR3 covers 13 residues. The ends were cut back, 6 bases at V and 2 bases at J, with 10 bases in the middle. The V gene's germline CDR1 is LNHDA and CDR2 SQIVND (reference sequence). CDR3: CASRVAANTEAFF. The CDR3 DNA reads as TGTGCCAGTAGGGTGGCCGCTAACACTGAAGCTTTCTTT.

This chain connects TRBV11-2 to TRBJ2-3; maybe TRBD2 (5 bases). Deletions cut 1 base from V and 1 base from J, with 15 bases between. Per germline, CDR1 SGHAT and CDR2 FQNNGV. The CDR3 spans 17 residues. The CDR3 reads CASSLGVGGRRTDTQYF. Written as DNA, the CDR3 is TGTGCCAGCAGCTTAGGCGTAGGCGGGCGCCGCACAGATACGCAGTATTTT. The full variable domain, completed using reference TRBV11-2 and TRBJ2-3, is EAGVAQSPRYKIIEKRQSVAFWCNPISGHATLYWYQQILGQGPKLLIQFQNNGVVDDSQLPKDRFSAERLKGVDSTLKIQPAKLEDSAVYLCASSLGVGGRRTDTQYFGPGTRLTVL.

The chain joins TRBV7-3 to TRBJ2-3, with 7 bases identical to TRBD2. The germline V gene encodes CDR1 SGHTA and CDR2 FQGTGA. Trimming cost V 5 bases and J 7 bases; bases outside gene matches: 12. The CDR3 loop spans 15 amino acids. The CDR3 region is CASSKEAGPSYTQYF. The DNA for the CDR3 is TGTGCCAGCAGCAAAGAAGCGGGGCCCTCGTATACGCAGTATTTT.

The chain couples TRBV2 to TRBJ2-5, with 9 bases aligning to TRBD2. Germline V gene lookup returns CDR1 SNHLY and CDR2 FYNNEI. J was trimmed by 4 bases and V by 2 bases; bases with no gene match: 5. This CDR3 has 15 residues. CDR3 loop: CASSELAGVGETQYF. The CDR3 nucleotides read TGTGCCAGCAGTGAATTAGCGGGAGTTGGAGAGACCCAGTACTTC.

The chain links TRBV28 to TRBJ2-7; the match to TRBD1 covers 9 bases. CDR1 and CDR2 from the germline V gene are MDHEN and SYDVKM. The junction had 10 bases not matched to a gene; V was cut back by 5 bases and J by 5 bases. The CDR3 totals 15 residues. The CDR3 DNA follows: TGTGCCAGCAGTCCCACGGACAGGGGAGGCCACGAGCAGTACTTC. Protein: CASSPTDRGGHEQYF.

The CDR3 protein is CASSATATPQEETQYF. The CDR3 DNA reads TGTGCCAGCAGCGCCACCGCAACACCCCAAGAAGAGACCCAGTACTTC. The rearrangement joins TRBV11-2 to TRBJ2-5; D unresolved. This CDR3 is built from 16 residues. The V and J ends lost 5 bases and 3 bases respectively, with 19 bases between them. CDR1 is SGHAT and CDR2 is FQNNGV in the germline V gene.

This clone has only one observation. The rearrangement links TRBV30 to TRBJ1-2; 7 positions match TRBD1. V was clipped by 1 base and J by 2 bases; unmatched bases: 1. The CDR3 totals 13 residues. CDR1 and CDR2 (germline): GTSNPN, SVGIG (reference sequence). CDR3 amino acids: CAWSGGQNYGYTF. CDR3 nucleotides: TGTGCCTGGAGTGGGGGACAGAACTATGGCTACACCTTC. Full variable domain (outside the CDR3, taken from reference TRBV30 and TRBJ1-2): SQTIHQWPATLVQPVGSPLSLECTVEGTSNPNLYWYRQAAGRGLQLLFYSVGIGQISSEVPQNLSASRPQDRQFILSSKKLLLSDSGFYLCAWSGGQNYGYTFGSGTRLTVV.

This clone was detected only once. This CDR3 reads CASLIFSRDYGYTF. The CDR3 nucleotides are TGTGCCAGTTTAATCTTTAGCAGGGACTATGGCTACACCTTC. The J gene is TRBJ1-2, the V gene TRBV11-3, with D possibly TRBD1 on 5 matching bases. Trimming removed 9 bases at V and 3 bases at J, with 17 bases between. This CDR3 spans 14 amino acids. The germline V gene has CDR1 SGHNT and CDR2 YENEEA. Combining the CDR3 with reference TRBV11-3 and TRBJ1-2 gives the whole variable domain EAGVVQSPRYKIIEKKQPVAFWCNPISGHNTLYWYLQNLGQGPELLIRYENEEAVDDSQLPKDRFSAERLKGVDSTLKIQPAELGDSAVYLCASLIFSRDYGYTFGSGTRLTVV.

This chain joins TRBV28 and TRBJ2-1; D is unresolved. Trimming shortened V by 8 bases and J by 2 bases, and 13 bases separated the two germline ends. Germline V gene sequence: CDR1 MDHEN, CDR2 SYDVKM. The CDR3 is 14 residues long. This chain's CDR3 is CASFSRWTYNEQFF. The CDR3 DNA is TGTGCCAGCTTTTCCAGGTGGACCTACAATGAGCAGTTCTTC.

V is TRBV2 and J is TRBJ2-3; 10 positions match TRBD2. Trimming removed 2 bases from V and 4 bases from J; junction bases left unmatched: 3. Germline V gene data show CDR1 as SNHLY and CDR2 as FYNNEI. This CDR3 comprises 15 residues. For the CDR3, the DNA is TGTGCCAGCAGTGAATTTAGCGGGGGGTCAGATACGCAGTATTTT. This gives the protein CASSEFSGGSDTQYF. The full variable domain, its missing parts supplied by reference TRBV2 and TRBJ2-3, is EPEVTQTPSHQVTQMGQEVILRCVPISNHLYFYWYRQILGQKVEFLVSFYNNEISEKSEIFDDQFSVERPDGSNFTLKIRSTKLEDSAMYFCASSEFSGGSDTQYFGPGTRLTVL.

The V and J genes are TRBV28 and TRBJ2-1; no reliable D call. With 6 bases removed from V and 10 bases from J, the gap between germline ends came to 10 bases. This CDR3 has 11 amino acids. CDR1 is MDHEN, CDR2 SYDVKM, per germline. CDR3 bases: TGTGCCAGCAGAGAGGTCCGGGAGCAGTTCTTC. Translated: CASREVREQFF. The full variable domain, with the rest looked up from reference TRBV28 and TRBJ2-1, is DVKVTQSSRYLVKRTGEKVFLECVQDMDHENMFWYRQDPGLGLRLIYFSYDVKMKEKGDIPEGYSVSREKKERFSLILESASTNQTSMYLCASREVREQFFGPGTRLTVL.

This chain uses TRBV19 with TRBJ1-1, with D possibly being TRBD1 (5 bases). This CDR3 has 15 amino acids. CDR1 is LNHDA, CDR2 SQIVND, per germline (reference sequence). V was cut by 6 bases and J by 7 bases, with 21 bases left in between. CDR3 DNA sequence: TGTGCCAGTAGCCACAACCCGGGCAGGGTAAATGAAGCTTTCTTT. Translated: CASSHNPGRVNEAFF.

V gene TRBV18 combines with J gene TRBJ2-3; weak D call: TRBD2 (6 bases). The CDR3 runs 15 residues. V lost 4 bases to trimming and J lost 4 bases, with 15 bases between them. The germline CDR1 and CDR2 sequences are KGHSH and LQKENI. The CDR3 is CASSLTDGSSDTQYF. CDR3 nucleotides: TGTGCCAGCTCACTTACCGACGGGAGTTCAGATACGCAGTATTTT.

This chain connects TRBV11-2 to TRBJ2-5; D is possibly TRBD1 (5 bases). The J call may be faulty, since TRBJ2-7 better matches the DNA end. The CDR3 covers 14 residues. Germline V CDR1 and CDR2: SGHAT, FQNNGV. The CDR3 nucleotides read TGTGCCAGCAGCTCCCTCCCCAGGGTCTACGAGCAGTACTTC. Its translation: CASSSLPRVYEQYF.

The chain has TRBV7-8 and TRBJ2-1; TRBD2 matches at 11 bases. V shed 0 bases, J shed 3 bases, and the junction held 7 bases outside the gene matches. The CDR3 loop spans 18 amino acids. Germline CDR1 and CDR2: SGHVS and FQNEAQ. The chain's CDR3 is CASSLAIPGTSGYNEQFF. The DNA for the CDR3 is TGTGCCAGCAGCTTAGCTATCCCGGGGACTAGCGGCTACAATGAGCAGTTCTTC.

The sample holds one count of this clone. The V and J genes are TRBV30 and TRBJ2-2; 7 bases match TRBD2. Germline loops: CDR1 GTSNPN, CDR2 SVGIG (reference sequence). CDR3 length: 15 residues. V lost 7 bases, J lost 5 bases, and 13 bases stayed unmatched. The CDR3 region is CALFGDSGYTGELFF. In nucleotides, the CDR3 is TGTGCCTTATTCGGGGATAGCGGGTATACCGGGGAGCTGTTTTTT. The complete variable domain, with remaining parts taken from reference TRBV30 and TRBJ2-2, reads SQTIHQWPATLVQPVGSPLSLECTVEGTSNPNLYWYRQAAGRGLQLLFYSVGIGQISSEVPQNLSASRPQDRQFILSSKKLLLSDSGFYLCALFGDSGYTGELFFGEGSRLTVL.